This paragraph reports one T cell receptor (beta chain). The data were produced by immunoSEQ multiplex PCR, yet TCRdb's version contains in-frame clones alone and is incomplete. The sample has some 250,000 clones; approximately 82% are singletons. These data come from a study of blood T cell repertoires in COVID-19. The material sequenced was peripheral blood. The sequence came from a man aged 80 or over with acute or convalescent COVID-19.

The CDR3 loop reads CASSFTGVKTQYF. In nucleotides, the CDR3 is TGTGCCAGCAGCTTTACAGGGGTAAAGACCCAGTACTTC. The chain links TRBV7-9 to TRBJ2-5, with TRBD1 matching 7 bases. V lost 3 bases to trimming and J lost 6 bases; unmatched junction nucleotides: 4. Looked up from germline, CDR1 is SEHNR and CDR2 is FQNEAQ (reference sequence). The CDR3 sequence is 13 residues long.